A selection of T cell receptor beta chains follows, all from one sample in a study of cytomegalovirus exposure and HLA in healthy donors. TCRdb's table, derived via immunoSEQ multiplex PCR, lists solely in-frame clones and lacks some. The repertoire holds just under 95,000 clones, roughly 86% seen once, with under 13% in the top ten. The sample comprised PBMCs. The receptors were gathered from a human donor in good health. Each CDR3 is given with its conserved first and last residue.

V gene | CDR3 protein
TRBV28 | CASRSSYEQYF
TRBV30 | CAWGDGTSLQETQYF
TRBV4-3 | CASSQRTGGFAEQFF
TRBV15 | CATSREGPGANVLTF
TRBV7-3 | CASSLKGDTFRGASYEQYF
TRBV27 | CASVLAGVGGDTQYF
TRBV28 | CASSLGLRGRALDTQYF
TRBV7-2 | CASSLSRQGVGGYTF
TRBV19 | CASSIALGGGENEQFF
TRBV18 | CASSPPNRDRASYEQYF
TRBV6-5 | CASSFATGGETRYF
TRBV14 | CASSLADGPYNSPLHF
TRBV5-1 | CASSRTSGTYEQYF
TRBV5-6 | CASSFRGPETQYF
TRBV6-5 | CASRGGRRTQYF
TRBV5-6 | CASSLGQGIYEQYF
TRBV5-1 | CASSLSADTQYF
TRBV7-8 | CASSYIPGLAGGPYTDTQYF
TRBV5-1 | CASSLTGFDTIYF
TRBV6-1 | CASSEMGASVQPQHF
TRBV27 | CASIGYDRATSNEQFF
TRBV28 | CASSTGPYEQYF
TRBV6-5 | CASSFSGETQYF
TRBV7-2 | CASSLEHEQYF
TRBV2 | CASSIRDRAYEQYF
TRBV6-5 | CASSPQGLAGGEQFF
TRBV5-6 | CASSAGTGSANEQFF
TRBV30 | CAWSVGGNAEAFF
TRBV2 | CASTRSYNEQFF